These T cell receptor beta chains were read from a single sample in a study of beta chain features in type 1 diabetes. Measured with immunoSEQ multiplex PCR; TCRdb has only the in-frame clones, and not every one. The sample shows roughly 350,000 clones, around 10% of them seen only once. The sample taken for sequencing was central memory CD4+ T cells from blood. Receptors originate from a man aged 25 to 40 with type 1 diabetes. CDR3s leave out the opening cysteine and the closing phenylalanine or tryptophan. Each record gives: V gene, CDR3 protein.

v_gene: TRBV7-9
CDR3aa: ASSSGTSGSVYYNEQF

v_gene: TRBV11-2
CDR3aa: ASSSLLGATGNTEAF

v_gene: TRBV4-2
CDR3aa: ASSLQGGAGQGRFGPYNEQF

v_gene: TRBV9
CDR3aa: ASGGDYNEQY

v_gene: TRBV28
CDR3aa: ASSLGGNRHNEQF

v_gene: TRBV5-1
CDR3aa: ASSFGASKAGTGELF

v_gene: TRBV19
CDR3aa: ASSILGAAGATNYGYT

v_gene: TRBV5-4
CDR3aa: ASSLTQETQY

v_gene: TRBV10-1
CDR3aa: ASSGQVKETQY

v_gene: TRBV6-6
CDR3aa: ASSYEGLQPQH

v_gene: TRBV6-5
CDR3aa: ASSISANTGELF

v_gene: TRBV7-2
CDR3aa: ASSLGEYNEQF

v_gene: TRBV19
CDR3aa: ASSPRTGRGYEQY

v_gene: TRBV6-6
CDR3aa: ASSPQGQETQY

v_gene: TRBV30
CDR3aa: AWGLGHEQF

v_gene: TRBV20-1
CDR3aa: SASVLSEQF

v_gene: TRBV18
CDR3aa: ASSPGTGQETQY

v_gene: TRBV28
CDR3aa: ASSLGGPNPYGYT

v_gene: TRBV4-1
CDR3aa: ASSQGGGKNTEAF

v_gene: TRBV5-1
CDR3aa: ASSTIMTGESEKLF

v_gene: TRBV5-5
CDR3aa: ASSLALAGNYEQY

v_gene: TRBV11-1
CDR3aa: ASSLTRESRGETQY

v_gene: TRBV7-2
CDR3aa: ASSASLAEETQY

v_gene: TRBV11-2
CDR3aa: ASSLVWDSRTYEQY

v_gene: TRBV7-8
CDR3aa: ASSLVKGSSYEQY

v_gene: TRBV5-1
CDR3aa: ASSLAGQGQETQY

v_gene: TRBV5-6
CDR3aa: ASSSFHEQF

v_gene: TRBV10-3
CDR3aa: ATRPDDDNEQF

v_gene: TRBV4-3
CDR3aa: ASSQDPTDSYEQY

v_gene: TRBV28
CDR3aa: ASRPGTGELF

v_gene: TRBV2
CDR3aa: ASVRAINQPQH

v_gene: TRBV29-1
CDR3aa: SAGGGSEEQF

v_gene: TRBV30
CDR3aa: AWSGGTGPDTQY

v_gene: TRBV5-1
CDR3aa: ASSLGGAIGNQPQH

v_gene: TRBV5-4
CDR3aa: ASSLESGGTREQY

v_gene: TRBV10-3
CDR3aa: AIEARPQETQY

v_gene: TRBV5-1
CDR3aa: ASSFQTSGNEQF

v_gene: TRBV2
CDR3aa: ASTGWGNEQF

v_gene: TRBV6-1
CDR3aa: ASSGTSGTGAKNIQY

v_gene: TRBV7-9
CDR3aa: ASSLYSGGFYGYT

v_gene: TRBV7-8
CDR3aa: ASSSPSTAHNEQF

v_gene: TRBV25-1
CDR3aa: ASRGGGSNQPQH

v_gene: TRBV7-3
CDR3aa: ASSLFEEETQY